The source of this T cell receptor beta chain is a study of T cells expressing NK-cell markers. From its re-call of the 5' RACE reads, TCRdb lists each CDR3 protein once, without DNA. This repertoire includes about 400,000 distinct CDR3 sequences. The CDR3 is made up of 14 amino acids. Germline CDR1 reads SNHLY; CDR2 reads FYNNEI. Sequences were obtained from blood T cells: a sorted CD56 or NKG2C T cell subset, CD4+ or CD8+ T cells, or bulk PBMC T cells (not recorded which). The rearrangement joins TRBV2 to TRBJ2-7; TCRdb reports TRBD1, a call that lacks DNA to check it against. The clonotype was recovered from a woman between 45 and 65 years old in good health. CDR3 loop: CASRQTESSYEQYF.